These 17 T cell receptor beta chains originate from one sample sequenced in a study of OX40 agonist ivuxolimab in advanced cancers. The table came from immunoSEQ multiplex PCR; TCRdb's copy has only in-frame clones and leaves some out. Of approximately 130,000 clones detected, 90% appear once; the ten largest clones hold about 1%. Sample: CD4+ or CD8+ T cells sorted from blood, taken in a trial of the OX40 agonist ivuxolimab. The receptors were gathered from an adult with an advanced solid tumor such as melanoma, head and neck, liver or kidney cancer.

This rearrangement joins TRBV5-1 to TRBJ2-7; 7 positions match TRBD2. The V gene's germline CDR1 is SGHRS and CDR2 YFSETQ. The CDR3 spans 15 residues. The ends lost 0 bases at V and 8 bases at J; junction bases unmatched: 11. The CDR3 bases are TGCGCCAGCAGCTTGGAGGGAGGGCAGCTATCTCAGCAGTACTTC. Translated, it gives CASSLEGGQLSQQYF.

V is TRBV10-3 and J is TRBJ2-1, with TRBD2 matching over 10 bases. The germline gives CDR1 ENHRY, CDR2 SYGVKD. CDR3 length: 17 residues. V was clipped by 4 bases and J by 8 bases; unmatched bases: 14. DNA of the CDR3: TGTGCCATCAGTGCGAGGCTAGCGGGAGCGGGAGGCGATGAGCAGTTCTTC. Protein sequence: CAISARLAGAGGDEQFF.

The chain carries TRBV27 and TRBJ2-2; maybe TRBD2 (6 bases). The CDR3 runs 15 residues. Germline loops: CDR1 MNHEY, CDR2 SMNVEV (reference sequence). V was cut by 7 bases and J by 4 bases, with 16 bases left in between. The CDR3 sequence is CASTPSGRGTGELFF. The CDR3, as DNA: TGTGCCAGCACCCCAAGCGGGCGGGGCACCGGGGAGCTGTTTTTT.

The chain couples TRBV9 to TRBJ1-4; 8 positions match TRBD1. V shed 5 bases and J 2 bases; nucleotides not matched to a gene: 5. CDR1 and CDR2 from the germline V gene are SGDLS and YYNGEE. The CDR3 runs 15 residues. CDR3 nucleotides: TGTGCCAGCAGTGGACAGGGAGGTACTAATGAAAAACTGTTTTTT. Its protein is CASSGQGGTNEKLFF.

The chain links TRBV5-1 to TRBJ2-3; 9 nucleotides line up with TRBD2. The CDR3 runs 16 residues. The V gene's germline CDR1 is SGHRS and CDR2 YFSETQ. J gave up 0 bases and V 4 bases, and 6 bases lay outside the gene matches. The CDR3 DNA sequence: TGCGCCAGCAGCCTGGGGACTAGCCTGAGCACAGATACGCAGTATTTT. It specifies CASSLGTSLSTDTQYF.

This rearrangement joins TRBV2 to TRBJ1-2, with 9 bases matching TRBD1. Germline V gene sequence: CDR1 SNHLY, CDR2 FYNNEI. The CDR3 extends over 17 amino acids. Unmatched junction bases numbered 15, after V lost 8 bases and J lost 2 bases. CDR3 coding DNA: TGTGCCAGCGCGGACGAGGGGGCGGACAGGGGAAACTATGGCTACACCTTC. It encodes CASADEGADRGNYGYTF.

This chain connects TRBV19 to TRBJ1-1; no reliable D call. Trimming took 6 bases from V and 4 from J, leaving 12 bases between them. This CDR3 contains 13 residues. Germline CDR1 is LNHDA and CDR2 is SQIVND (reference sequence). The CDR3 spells CASSVPGFTEAFF. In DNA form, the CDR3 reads TGTGCCAGTAGCGTCCCGGGGTTCACTGAAGCTTTCTTT.

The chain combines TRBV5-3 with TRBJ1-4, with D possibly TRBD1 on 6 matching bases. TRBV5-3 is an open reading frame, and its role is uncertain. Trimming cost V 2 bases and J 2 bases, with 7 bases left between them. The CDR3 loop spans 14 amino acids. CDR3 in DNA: TGTGCCAGAAGCTTTAGGGGGACTAATGAAAAACTGTTTTTT. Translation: CARSFRGTNEKLFF.

The CDR3 region is CASSLPRVGYTF. The DNA for the CDR3 is TGTGCCAGCAGCTTGCCCAGGGTCGGCTACACCTTC. The chain is built from TRBV5-4 and TRBJ1-2, with a weak D call TRBD1 (5 bases). Trimming shortened V by 1 base and J by 8 bases, and 9 bases separated the two germline ends. CDR3 length: 12 amino acids. Germline CDR1 reads SGHNT; CDR2 reads YYREEE (reference sequence).

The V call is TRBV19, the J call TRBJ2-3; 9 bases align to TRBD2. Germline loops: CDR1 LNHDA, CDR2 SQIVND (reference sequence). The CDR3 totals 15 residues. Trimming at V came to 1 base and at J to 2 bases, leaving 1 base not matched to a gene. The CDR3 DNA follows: TGTGCCAGTAGTATAGGACTAGCGGCCACAGATACGCAGTATTTT. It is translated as CASSIGLAATDTQYF.

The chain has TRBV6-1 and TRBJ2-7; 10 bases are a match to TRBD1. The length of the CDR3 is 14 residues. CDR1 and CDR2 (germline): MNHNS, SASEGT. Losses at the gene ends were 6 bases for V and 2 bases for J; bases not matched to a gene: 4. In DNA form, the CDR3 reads TGTGCCAGCAGGGACGGACAGGGGGCCTACGAGCAGTACTTC. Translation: CASRDGQGAYEQYF.

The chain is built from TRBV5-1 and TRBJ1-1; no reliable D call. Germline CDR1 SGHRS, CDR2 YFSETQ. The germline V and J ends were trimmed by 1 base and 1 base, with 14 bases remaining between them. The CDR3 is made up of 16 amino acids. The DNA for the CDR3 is TGCGCCAGCAGCTTGTTAGAAGGCAGCACGAACACTGAAGCTTTCTTT. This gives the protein CASSLLEGSTNTEAFF.

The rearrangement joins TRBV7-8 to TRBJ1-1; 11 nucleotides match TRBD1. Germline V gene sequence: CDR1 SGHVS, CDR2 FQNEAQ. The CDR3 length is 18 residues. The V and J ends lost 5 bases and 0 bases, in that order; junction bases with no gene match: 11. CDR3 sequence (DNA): TGTGCCAGCAGCCCAACGGACAGGGGGCGACGAGTGAACACTGAAGCTTTCTTT. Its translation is CASSPTDRGRRVNTEAFF.

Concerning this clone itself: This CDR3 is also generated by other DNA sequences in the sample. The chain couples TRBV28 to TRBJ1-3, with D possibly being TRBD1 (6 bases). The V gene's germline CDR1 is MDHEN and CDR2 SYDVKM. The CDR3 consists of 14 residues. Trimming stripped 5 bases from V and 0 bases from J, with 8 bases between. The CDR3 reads CASSEGGSGNTIYF. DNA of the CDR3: TGTGCCAGCAGTGAGGGGGGCTCTGGAAACACCATATATTTT.

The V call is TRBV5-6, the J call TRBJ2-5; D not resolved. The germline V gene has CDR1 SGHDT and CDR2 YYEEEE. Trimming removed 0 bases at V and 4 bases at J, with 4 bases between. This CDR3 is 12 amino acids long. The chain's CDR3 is CASSLEGETQYF. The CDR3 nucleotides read TGTGCCAGCAGCTTGGAGGGAGAGACCCAGTACTTC. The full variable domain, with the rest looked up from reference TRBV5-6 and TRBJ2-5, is DAGVTQSPTHLIKTRGQQVTLRCSPKSGHDTVSWYQQALGQGPQFIFQYYEEEERQRGNFPDRFSGHQFPNYSSELNVNALLLGDSALYLCASSLEGETQYFGPGTRLLVL.

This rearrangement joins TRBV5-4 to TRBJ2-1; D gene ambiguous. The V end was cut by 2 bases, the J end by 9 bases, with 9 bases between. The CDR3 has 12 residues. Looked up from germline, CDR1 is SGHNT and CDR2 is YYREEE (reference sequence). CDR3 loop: CASSFGYTEQFF. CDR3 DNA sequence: TGTGCCAGCAGCTTCGGGTATACTGAGCAGTTCTTC.

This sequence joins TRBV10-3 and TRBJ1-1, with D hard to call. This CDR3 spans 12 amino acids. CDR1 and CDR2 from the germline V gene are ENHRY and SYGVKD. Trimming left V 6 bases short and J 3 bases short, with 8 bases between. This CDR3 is CAISARDTEAFF. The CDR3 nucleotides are TGTGCCATCAGCGCTCGGGACACTGAAGCTTTCTTT.